The 18 T cell receptor beta chains below all came from one sample that was sequenced in a study of tumor-infiltrating lymphocytes in localized non-small cell lung cancer. Method: immunoSEQ multiplex PCR; TCRdb's copy keeps in-frame clones and lacks some. The sample lists about 6,700 clones, roughly four fifths occurring once. Sequenced input: uninvolved lung tissue not adjacent to the tumor. The receptors come from a human donor with non-small cell lung cancer.

The V call is TRBV5-4, the J call TRBJ2-4; 12 bases map to TRBD2. This CDR3 spans 15 amino acids. V dropped 4 bases and J dropped 8; count of bases not matched to a gene: 7. Germline V CDR1 and CDR2: SGHNT, YYREEE (reference sequence). This chain's CDR3 is CASSASGGGGDIQYF. The CDR3 DNA sequence: TGTGCCAGCAGCGCTAGCGGGGGGGGCGGAGACATTCAGTACTTC.

This clone occurred a few times. This sample also contains other DNA sequences that code for the same CDR3. The chain couples TRBV6-5 to TRBJ2-2; D not certain. CDR1 and CDR2 (germline): MNHEY, SVGAGI. This CDR3 comprises 13 residues. Trimming shortened V by 2 bases and J by 3 bases, and 4 bases separated the two germline ends. The CDR3 nucleotides are TGTGCCAGCAGTTACCAGGACACCGGGGAGCTGTTTTTT. Residues: CASSYQDTGELFF.

The chain employs TRBV4-3 and TRBJ1-3; D remains ambiguous. The germline V gene encodes CDR1 LGHNA and CDR2 YSLEER. The CDR3 contains 15 residues. V was cut by 1 base and J by 0 bases, with 7 bases left in between. CDR3 amino acids: CASSQGWNSGNTIYF. CDR3 in DNA: TGCGCCAGCAGCCAAGGCTGGAACTCTGGAAACACCATATATTTT.

The chain couples TRBV30 to TRBJ2-7, with 7 bases aligning to TRBD2. This CDR3 contains 14 residues. Per the germline V gene, CDR1 is GTSNPN and CDR2 is SVGIG (reference sequence). J was trimmed by 0 bases and V by 1 base; bases with no gene match: 3. As DNA, the CDR3 is TGTGCCTGGAGTGACCTAGCGGTCTCCTACGAGCAGTACTTC. It yields the protein CAWSDLAVSYEQYF.

V is TRBV27 and J is TRBJ2-1; the match to TRBD2 covers 7 bases. Germline V gene lookup returns CDR1 MNHEY and CDR2 SMNVEV (reference sequence). CDR3 length equals 18 residues. With 1 base clipped from V and 6 bases from J, the junction kept 15 bases outside the gene matches. CDR3 residues: CASSLFLTSGKNFNEQFF. The CDR3 region has the DNA TGTGCCAGCAGTTTATTTTTAACGAGCGGGAAGAATTTCAATGAGCAGTTCTTC.

The chain's CDR3 is CASSTGTEPSYEQYF. CDR3 in DNA: TGCGCCAGCAGCACCGGGACGGAACCCTCCTACGAGCAGTACTTC. This chain connects TRBV5-1 to TRBJ2-7; D tentatively fits TRBD1 or TRBD2 (5 bases each). V was trimmed by 4 bases and J by 0 bases, leaving 14 bases between them. Germline assignment: CDR1 SGHRS and CDR2 YFSETQ. This CDR3 is built from 15 residues.

The V call is TRBV2, the J call TRBJ2-7, with D possibly being TRBD1 (6 bases). Germline-derived CDR1 and CDR2 are SNHLY and FYNNEI. The CDR3 has 14 residues. Deletions cut 4 bases from V and 3 bases from J, with 13 bases between. The DNA for the CDR3 is TGTGCCAGCAGTGGCAGGGGTCAGTTCTACGAGCAGTACTTC. It yields the protein CASSGRGQFYEQYF.

The chain is built from TRBV29-1 and TRBJ2-5; a possible D gene is TRBD2 (6 bases). The CDR3 is made up of 12 amino acids. V lost 7 bases, J lost 1 base, and 10 bases lay in between. The germline V gene has CDR1 SQVTM and CDR2 ANQGSEA. Written as DNA, the CDR3 is TGCAGCGCCCTAGCGACCCAAGAGACCCAGTACTTC. Translation gives CSALATQETQYF.

The V gene is TRBV16, the J gene TRBJ1-5; D is ambiguous. This CDR3 has 16 residues. Trimming removed 0 bases from V and 0 bases from J, with 9 bases in between. Germline V CDR1 and CDR2: KGHSY, FQNENV. As DNA, the CDR3 is TGTGCCAGCAGCCAATCAGACGGTTATAGCAATCAGCCCCAGCATTTT. Translating gives CASSQSDGYSNQPQHF.

J is TRBJ2-5 and V is TRBV5-1; D remains unclear. The CDR3 loop spans 12 amino acids. CDR1 is SGHRS, CDR2 YFSETQ, per germline. The V end was cut by 5 bases, the J end by 1 base, with 6 bases between. The CDR3: CASRSLQETQYF. CDR3 nucleotide sequence: TGCGCCAGCAGATCGCTCCAAGAGACCCAGTACTTC.

V and J are TRBV28 and TRBJ1-1; possibly TRBD1 for D (5 bases). CDR1 and CDR2 (germline): MDHEN, SYDVKM. This CDR3 spans 14 amino acids. Trimming stripped 5 bases from V and 1 base from J, with 11 bases between. The CDR3 coding sequence is TGTGCCAGCAGTCCAGGGAACCGGAACACTGAAGCTTTCTTT. Its protein is CASSPGNRNTEAFF.

The chain links TRBV9 to TRBJ1-2; a weak D match, TRBD1 (5 bases). V was trimmed by 3 bases and J by 1 base, leaving 16 bases between them. The CDR3 spans 16 residues. Per germline, CDR1 SGDLS and CDR2 YYNGEE. The CDR3 region is CASSARRGTVNYGYTF. In DNA, the CDR3 is TGTGCCAGCAGCGCAAGACGCGGGACTGTTAACTATGGCTACACCTTC.

This chain joins TRBV5-4 and TRBJ2-2, with 13 positions matching TRBD2. In germline, CDR1 is SGHNT, CDR2 YYREEE (reference sequence). CDR3 size: 17 residues. J lost 3 bases, V lost 5 bases, and 7 bases had no gene match. The CDR3 protein is CASRPTSGGAHTGELFF. For the CDR3, the DNA is TGTGCCAGCAGACCCACTAGCGGGGGGGCCCACACCGGGGAGCTGTTTTTT.

The chain couples TRBV14 to TRBJ2-7; possibly TRBD1 or TRBD2 for D (5 bases each). Looked up from germline, CDR1 is SGHDN and CDR2 is FVKESK. The CDR3 is 12 amino acids. The ends were cut back, 4 bases at V and 12 bases at J, with 16 bases in the middle. CDR3 loop: CASSPSVGVRYF. In nucleotides, the CDR3 is TGTGCCAGCAGCCCCAGCGTGGGGGTGCGGTACTTC.

This clone was recorded a few times. The chain combines TRBV18 with TRBJ1-1, with D hard to call. Trimming cost V 0 bases and J 5 bases, with 16 bases left between them. The CDR3 runs to 16 residues. In germline, CDR1 is KGHSH, CDR2 LQKENI. CDR3 residues: CASSPPNTRSETEAFF. The CDR3 DNA reads as TGTGCCAGCTCACCACCCAATACAAGATCGGAAACTGAAGCTTTCTTT.

The rearrangement joins TRBV6-1 to TRBJ2-7; 7 bases align to TRBD1. V lost 2 bases to trimming and J lost 6 bases; unmatched junction nucleotides: 4. The length of the CDR3 is 13 residues. Germline V gene data show CDR1 as MNHNS and CDR2 as SASEGT. This chain's CDR3 is CASSERTGSEQYF. The CDR3 nucleotides read TGTGCCAGCAGTGAAAGGACAGGTAGCGAGCAGTACTTC.

J is TRBJ1-2 and V is TRBV2; 9 bases align to TRBD1. The CDR3 has 15 residues. V dropped 5 bases and J dropped 4; count of bases not matched to a gene: 8. Germline values: CDR1 SNHLY, CDR2 FYNNEI. CDR3 sequence (DNA): TGTGCCAGCAGTTTGACAGGGGGAGAACCCTATGGCTACACCTTC. This codes for CASSLTGGEPYGYTF.

The chain links TRBV13 to TRBJ2-7; the match to TRBD1 covers 10 bases. The germline gives CDR1 PRHDT, CDR2 FYEKMQ (reference sequence). This CDR3 spans 18 amino acids. J was trimmed by 0 bases and V by 4 bases; bases with no gene match: 12. The CDR3 reads CASSSYPSGTGASYEQYF. The CDR3 DNA follows: TGTGCCAGCAGCTCGTACCCCTCCGGGACAGGGGCCTCCTACGAGCAGTACTTC. The variable domain in full, with the rest retrieved from reference TRBV13 and TRBJ2-7, is AAGVIQSPRHLIKEKRETATLKCYPIPRHDTVYWYQQGPGQDPQFLISFYEKMQSDKGSIPDRFSAQQFSDYHSELNMSSLELGDSALYFCASSSYPSGTGASYEQYFGPGTRLTVT.